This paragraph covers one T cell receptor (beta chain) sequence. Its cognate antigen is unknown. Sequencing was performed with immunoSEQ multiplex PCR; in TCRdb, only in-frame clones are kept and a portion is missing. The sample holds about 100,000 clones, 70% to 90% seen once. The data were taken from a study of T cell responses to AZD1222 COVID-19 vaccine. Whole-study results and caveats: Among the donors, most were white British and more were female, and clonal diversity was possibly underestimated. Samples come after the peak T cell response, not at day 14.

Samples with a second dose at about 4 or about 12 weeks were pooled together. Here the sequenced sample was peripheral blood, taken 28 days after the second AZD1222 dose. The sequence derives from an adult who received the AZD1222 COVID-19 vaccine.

The CDR3 sequence: CASSQDHTADTQYF. CDR3 sequence (DNA): TGCGCCAGCAGCCAAGACCACACCGCAGATACGCAGTATTTT. The rearrangement joins TRBV4-3 to TRBJ2-3; no clear D gene. The V end lost 0 bases, the J end lost 4 bases, and 8 bases lay between the germline ends. Germline V gene sequence: CDR1 LGHNA, CDR2 YSLEER. The CDR3 runs to 14 residues.